This T cell receptor beta chain was documented in a study of control samples from healthy donors and cancer patients. Clones were read by immunoSEQ multiplex PCR, and TCRdb kept only the in-frame ones, dropping some. The table has about 160,000 clones, 93% seen once. V lost 1 base and J 0 bases, leaving 17 bases between the germline ends. This CDR3 region has 18 residues. Germline lookup yields CDR1 SGHTA and CDR2 FQGNSA. The source material was blood. This TCR derives from a young man in good health. The chain couples TRBV7-2 to TRBJ2-3; possibly TRBD1 or TRBD2 for D (5 bases each). CDR3 in amino acids: CASSLGGTGTLSTDTQYF. CDR3 coding DNA: TGTGCCAGCAGCTTAGGGGGGACGGGGACCCTTAGCACAGATACGCAGTATTTT. Full variable domain (missing parts from reference TRBV7-2 and TRBJ2-3): GAGVSQSPSNKVTEKGKDVELRCDPISGHTALYWYRQSLGQGLEFLIYFQGNSAPDKSGLPSDRFSAERTGGSVSTLTIQRTQQEDSAVYLCASSLGGTGTLSTDTQYFGPGTRLTVL.